One sample yielded the 3 T cell receptor beta chains listed below, sequenced in a study of early T cells in non-severe SARS-CoV-2 infection. One entry per CDR3 protein, called by TCRdb with MiXCR from the 5' RACE reads. The sample contains 65,000 to 85,000 distinct CDR3 sequences, roughly 13% of which appear only once. Sequencing input: whole blood. The receptors derive from an adult who was a healthcare worker with PCR-confirmed SARS-CoV-2 infection or an uninfected control (not recorded which).

The chain recombines TRBV9 with TRBJ1-6; D perhaps matches TRBD1 (6 bases). Looked up from germline, CDR1 is SGDLS and CDR2 is YYNGEE. Trimming took 4 bases from V and 10 from J, leaving 15 bases between them. This CDR3 is built from 14 residues. The CDR3 sequence: CASSRPGDNSPLHF. The CDR3 coding sequence is TGTGCCAGCAGCCGCCCCGGGGACAACTCACCCCTCCACTTT.

The V gene is TRBV7-9, the J gene TRBJ2-1, with TRBD1 matching over 8 bases. The CDR3 extends over 16 amino acids. Germline lookup yields CDR1 SEHNR and CDR2 FQNEAQ (reference sequence). The ends lost 4 bases at V and 2 bases at J; junction bases unmatched: 7. CDR3 DNA: TGTGCCAGCAGCTACAGGGGGTCGCCTGCCTACAATGAGCAGTTCTTC. Protein: CASSYRGSPAYNEQFF.

This clonotype was seen a handful of times. In DNA, the CDR3 is TGTGCCAGCAGCCCCGGGACCTTCAGCTCCTACAATGAGCAGTTCTTC. Its protein product is CASSPGTFSSYNEQFF. The V and J genes are TRBV7-9 and TRBJ2-1; D could derive from TRBD1 or TRBD2 (5 bases each). Germline CDR1 reads SEHNR; CDR2 reads FQNEAQ (reference sequence). With 5 bases removed from V and 0 bases from J, the gap between germline ends came to 14 bases. This CDR3 is built from 16 residues.